This T cell receptor beta chain was captured in a study of Ad26.COV2.S vaccination and SARS-CoV-2 variants. The V end lost 1 base, the J end lost 10 bases, and 14 bases lay between the germline ends. The CDR3 is 14 residues long. The germline CDR1 and CDR2 sequences are SGHTA and FQGNSA. As for treatment: around 19 received Ad26.COV2.S at low or high dose, single or two shots; about 5 received placebo; per-sample allocation not given. The investigators took samples on day 63 after the first vaccine or placebo injection. An Ad26 vector expressing Wuhan-strain SARS-CoV-2 spike constituted the vaccine. Note on this clone: Its target is not known.

The assay was immunoSEQ multiplex PCR, and TCRdb's table has in-frame clones only and misses some. The sample shows about 470,000 clones, 90% of them seen only once. Broader study findings: People who got the vaccine or the placebo had similar non-spike TCR breadth.

The specimen comprised peripheral blood, sampled in a trial of Ad26.COV2.S vaccine versus placebo. The gene calls are TRBV7-2 and TRBJ2-1; D gene ambiguous. This TCR came from a person between 18 and 65 years old who received the Ad26.COV2.S COVID-19 vaccine or a placebo. The CDR3, as DNA: TGTGCCAGCAGCTTAGGGGCTGGGATGTGGGAGCAGTTCTTC. It codes for CASSLGAGMWEQFF. The full variable domain, completed using reference TRBV7-2 and TRBJ2-1, is GAGVSQSPSNKVTEKGKDVELRCDPISGHTALYWYRQSLGQGLEFLIYFQGNSAPDKSGLPSDRFSAERTGGSVSTLTIQRTQQEDSAVYLCASSLGAGMWEQFFGPGTRLTVL.